The next 5 T cell receptor beta chains were all read from a single sample in a study of control samples from healthy donors and cancer patients (dated by TCRdb to the early 2020s). Library creation used the immunoSEQ multiplex PCR assay. Not all clones reach the TCRdb copy of this immuneACCESS table, which keeps in-frame sequences only. Checked studies attribute under half of the gap to unresolved V genes and leave the rest unexplained. Across this sample there are fewer than 200,000 clones, with 90% to 95% seen only once. About 4% of the sample goes to the ten largest clones. Specimen: blood. The receptors shown here come from an older woman in good health.

The chain joins TRBV6-5 to TRBJ1-2; the D is unclear. In germline, CDR1 is MNHEY, CDR2 SVGAGI. With 4 bases removed from V and 3 bases from J, the gap between germline ends came to 15 bases. This CDR3 is built from 15 residues. The CDR3 loop is CASSSLGAGYYGYTF. CDR3 DNA: TGTGCCAGCAGTTCCCTCGGAGCAGGCTACTATGGCTACACCTTC.

This chain uses TRBV7-2 with TRBJ1-3; the D gene is possibly TRBD1 (6 bases). Trimming took 4 bases from V and 0 from J, leaving 13 bases between them. This CDR3 contains 16 residues. Per germline, CDR1 SGHTA and CDR2 FQGNSA. In DNA, the CDR3 is TGTGCCAGCAGCTCGCAGGACAGTCGCTCTGGAAACACCATATATTTT. Translation gives CASSSQDSRSGNTIYF.

The chain recombines TRBV10-3 with TRBJ2-1; 8 nucleotides agree with TRBD2. V was pared by 4 bases and J by 5 bases, with 7 bases of the junction left unmatched. This CDR3 spans 15 amino acids. Germline CDR1 ENHRY, CDR2 SYGVKD. The CDR3 DNA follows: TGTGCCATCAGTGCCCGGGGGGGCCCTAACAATGAGCAGTTCTTC. This encodes CAISARGGPNNEQFF.

This clone was counted a few times. The chain joins TRBV2 to TRBJ1-5; D gene unclear. V was shortened by 3 bases and J by 2 bases, with 5 bases between the two germline ends. The CDR3 has 13 residues. Germline loops: CDR1 SNHLY, CDR2 FYNNEI. The CDR3 sequence: CASSDEGNQPQHF. CDR3 DNA sequence: TGTGCCAGCAGTGATGAGGGCAATCAGCCCCAGCATTTT.

As to this clone: The same CDR3 can be traced to other DNA sequences in this sample. This rearrangement joins TRBV5-1 to TRBJ1-1, with D unresolved. Germline V gives CDR1 SGHRS, CDR2 YFSETQ. The V gene lost 5 bases and the J gene lost 1 base, with 12 bases spanning the gap. CDR3 size: 14 residues. CDR3 DNA sequence: TGCGCCAGCAGTCCAACCCCAGGGAACACTGAAGCTTTCTTT. This codes for CASSPTPGNTEAFF.